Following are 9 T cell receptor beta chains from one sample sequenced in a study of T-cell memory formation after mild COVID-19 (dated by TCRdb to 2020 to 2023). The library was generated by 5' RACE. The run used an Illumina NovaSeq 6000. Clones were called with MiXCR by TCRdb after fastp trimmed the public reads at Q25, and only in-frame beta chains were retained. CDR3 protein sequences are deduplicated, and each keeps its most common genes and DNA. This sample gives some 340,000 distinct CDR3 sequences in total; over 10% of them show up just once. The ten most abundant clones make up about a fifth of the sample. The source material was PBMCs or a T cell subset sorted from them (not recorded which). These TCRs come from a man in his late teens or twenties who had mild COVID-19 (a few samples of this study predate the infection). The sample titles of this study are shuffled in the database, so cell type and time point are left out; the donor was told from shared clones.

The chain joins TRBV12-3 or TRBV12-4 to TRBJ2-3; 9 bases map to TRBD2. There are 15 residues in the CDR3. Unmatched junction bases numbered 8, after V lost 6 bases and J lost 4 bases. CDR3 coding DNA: TGTGCCAGCAGGTCTAGCGGGGTGGCCGCAGATACGCAGTATTTT. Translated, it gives CASRSSGVAADTQYF.

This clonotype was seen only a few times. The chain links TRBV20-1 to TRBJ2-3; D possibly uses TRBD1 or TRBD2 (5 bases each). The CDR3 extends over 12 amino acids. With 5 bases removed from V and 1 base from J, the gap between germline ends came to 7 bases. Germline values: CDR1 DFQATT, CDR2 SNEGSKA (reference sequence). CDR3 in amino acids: CSARDGTDTQYF. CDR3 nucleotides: TGCAGTGCTCGGGACGGCACAGATACGCAGTATTTT.

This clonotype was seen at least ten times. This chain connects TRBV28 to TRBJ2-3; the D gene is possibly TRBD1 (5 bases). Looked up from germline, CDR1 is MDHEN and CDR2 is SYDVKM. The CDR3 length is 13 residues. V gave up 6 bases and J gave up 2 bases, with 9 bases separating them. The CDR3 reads CASSLTATDTQYF. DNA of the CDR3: TGTGCCAGCAGCCTGACAGCCACAGATACGCAGTATTTT.

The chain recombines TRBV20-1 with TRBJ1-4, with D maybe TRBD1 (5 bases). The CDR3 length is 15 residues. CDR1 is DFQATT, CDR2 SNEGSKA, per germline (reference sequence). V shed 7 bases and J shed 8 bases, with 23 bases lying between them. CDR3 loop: CSVPIQQGFSEKLFF. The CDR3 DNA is TGCAGTGTTCCGATTCAGCAGGGTTTTTCGGAAAAACTGTTTTTT.

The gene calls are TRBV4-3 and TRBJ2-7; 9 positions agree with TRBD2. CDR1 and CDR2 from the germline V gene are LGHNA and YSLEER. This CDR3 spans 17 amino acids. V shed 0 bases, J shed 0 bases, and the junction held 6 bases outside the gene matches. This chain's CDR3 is CASSQDSSGAGSYEQYF. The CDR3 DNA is TGCGCCAGCAGCCAAGATTCTAGCGGGGCGGGCTCCTACGAGCAGTACTTC.

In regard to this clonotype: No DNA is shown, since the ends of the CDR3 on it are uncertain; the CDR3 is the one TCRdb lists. The CDR3 sequence is CASSLVRSEFFGQFF. The J gene is TRBJ2-1, the V gene TRBV18. The CDR3 is 15 residues long, counting both termini. CDR1 and CDR2 from the germline V gene are KGHSH and LQKENI.

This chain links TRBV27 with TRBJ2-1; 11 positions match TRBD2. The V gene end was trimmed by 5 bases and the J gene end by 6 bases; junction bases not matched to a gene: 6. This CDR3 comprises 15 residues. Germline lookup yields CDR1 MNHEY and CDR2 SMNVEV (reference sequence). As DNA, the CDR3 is TGTGCCAGCAGTCCCAGACTAGCGGGGACCAATGAGCAGTTCTTC. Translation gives CASSPRLAGTNEQFF.

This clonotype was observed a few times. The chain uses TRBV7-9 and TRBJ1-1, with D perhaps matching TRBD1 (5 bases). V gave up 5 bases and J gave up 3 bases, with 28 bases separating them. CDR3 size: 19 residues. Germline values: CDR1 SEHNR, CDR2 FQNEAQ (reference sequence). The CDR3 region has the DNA TGTGCCAGCAGCCCTAGAATCGGCCAGGGCAAAAAAGGATACACTGAAGCTTTCTTT. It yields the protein CASSPRIGQGKKGYTEAFF.

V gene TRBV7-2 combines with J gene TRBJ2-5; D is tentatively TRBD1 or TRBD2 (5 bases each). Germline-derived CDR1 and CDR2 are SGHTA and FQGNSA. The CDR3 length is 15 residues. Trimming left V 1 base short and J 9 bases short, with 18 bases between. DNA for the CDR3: TGTGCCAGCAGCTTAGGTGTGGGACCAGAAAAGGCCCAGTACTTC. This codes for CASSLGVGPEKAQYF.